These T cell receptor beta chains were read from a single sample in a study of cytomegalovirus exposure and HLA in healthy donors. Generated by immunoSEQ multiplex PCR, the TCRdb table keeps only in-frame clones and is missing some. The sample has around 50,000 clones; roughly four fifths are singletons. The sequenced sample consisted of PBMCs. The source is a man aged 25-40 years in good health and CMV-seronegative. CDR3s include the opening cysteine and the closing phenylalanine or tryptophan. Not every row has a clone size; where given, it reads once, few, many or a size class.

CDR3 length: 13; V gene: TRBV5-6; J gene: TRBJ2-1; clone size: .; CDR3 protein: CASSRDSRNEQFF
CDR3 length: 13; V gene: TRBV19; J gene: TRBJ1-2; clone size: .; CDR3 protein: CASSPTREYGYTF
CDR3 length: 14; V gene: TRBV2; J gene: TRBJ2-7; clone size: .; CDR3 protein: CASSTDNKAYEQYF
CDR3 length: 13; V gene: TRBV9; J gene: TRBJ1-1; clone size: .; CDR3 protein: CASSVGGRTEAFF
CDR3 length: 12; V gene: TRBV30; J gene: TRBJ2-3; clone size: .; CDR3 protein: CAWSVAGDTQYF
CDR3 length: 15; V gene: TRBV6-5; J gene: TRBJ1-6; clone size: .; CDR3 protein: CASSYGQVVNSPLHF
CDR3 length: 14; V gene: TRBV19; J gene: TRBJ1-5; clone size: few; CDR3 protein: CATLGRDSNQPQHF
CDR3 length: 16; V gene: TRBV5-6; J gene: TRBJ1-1; clone size: few; CDR3 protein: CASSQAGNEVQGEAFF
CDR3 length: 15; V gene: TRBV9; J gene: TRBJ2-1; clone size: .; CDR3 protein: CASSVRGGKTNEQFF
CDR3 length: 14; V gene: TRBV5-4; J gene: TRBJ1-6; clone size: .; CDR3 protein: CASSPQGGNSPLHF
CDR3 length: 13; V gene: TRBV10-1; J gene: TRBJ2-3; clone size: .; CDR3 protein: CASSDARHNTQYF
CDR3 length: 13; V gene: TRBV7-2; J gene: .; clone size: .; CDR3 protein: CASSAGTAYEQYF
CDR3 length: 13; V gene: TRBV19; J gene: TRBJ1-3; clone size: .; CDR3 protein: CASTRQGGNTIYF
CDR3 length: 15; V gene: TRBV7-8; J gene: TRBJ1-2; clone size: few; CDR3 protein: CASSLADGQGNRYTF
CDR3 length: 14; V gene: TRBV2; J gene: TRBJ2-7; clone size: .; CDR3 protein: CASSDPGEGYEQYF
CDR3 length: 12; V gene: TRBV7-8; J gene: TRBJ2-7; clone size: .; CDR3 protein: CASSPAADEQYF
CDR3 length: 15; V gene: TRBV5-4; J gene: TRBJ2-3; clone size: .; CDR3 protein: CASSFGRRDTDTQYF
CDR3 length: 14; V gene: TRBV9; J gene: TRBJ2-7; clone size: .; CDR3 protein: CASSVDTAAYEQYF
CDR3 length: 16; V gene: TRBV4-1; J gene: TRBJ2-7; clone size: few; CDR3 protein: CASSQYAALSSYEQYF
CDR3 length: 21; V gene: TRBV9; J gene: TRBJ1-3; clone size: .; CDR3 protein: CASSVGRASPGTGDSGNTIYF
CDR3 length: 15; V gene: TRBV5-1; J gene: TRBJ2-2; clone size: .; CDR3 protein: CASSRDREGTGELFF
CDR3 length: 12; V gene: TRBV29-1; J gene: TRBJ2-7; clone size: .; CDR3 protein: CSADQGGYEQYF
CDR3 length: 15; V gene: TRBV27; J gene: TRBJ1-6; clone size: .; CDR3 protein: CASSFGQGANSPLHF